Following are 4 T cell receptor beta chains from one sample sequenced in a study of cytomegalovirus exposure and HLA in healthy donors. Primers: 60 Vbeta forward and 13 Jbeta reverse. The method was immunoSEQ multiplex PCR; TCRdb's version includes in-frame clones alone and lacks a portion of them. This sample carries fewer than 85,000 clones, 78% of them seen once, and the ten largest clones take under 7%. Specimen: PBMCs. The receptors shown here come from a young man in good health and CMV-seropositive.

This chain links TRBV10-3 with TRBJ1-5, with 12 positions matching TRBD1. CDR1 ENHRY and CDR2 SYGVKD come from the germline V gene. Trimming cost V 2 bases and J 5 bases; bases outside gene matches: 7. The CDR3 has 17 amino acids. The CDR3, as DNA: TGTGCCATCAGTGAGACAGGGACAGGGGGCGCGTATCAGCCCCAGCATTTT. It translates to CAISETGTGGAYQPQHF.

V gene TRBV2 combines with J gene TRBJ1-2; possibly TRBD1 for D (5 bases). This CDR3 has 17 amino acids. V was pared by 4 bases and J by 2 bases, with 20 bases between. The germline gives CDR1 SNHLY, CDR2 FYNNEI. The CDR3 is CASSGPRGATQNYGYTF. CDR3 in DNA: TGTGCCAGCAGTGGGCCTCGCGGGGCCACCCAGAACTATGGCTACACCTTC.

The J gene is TRBJ1-1, the V gene TRBV6-5; D unclear. V dropped 0 bases and J dropped 0 bases, with 11 bases sitting between them. This CDR3 contains 16 residues. Germline V gives CDR1 MNHEY, CDR2 SVGAGI. CDR3 residues: CASSYSGVSLNTEAFF. The CDR3 DNA sequence: TGTGCCAGCAGTTACTCGGGAGTTTCCCTGAACACTGAAGCTTTCTTT.

This clone came up a few times. The chain has TRBV5-6 and TRBJ2-7, with 9 positions matching TRBD2. The V gene end was trimmed by 0 bases and the J gene end by 2 bases; junction bases not matched to a gene: 6. The CDR3 extends over 16 amino acids. Germline V lookup: CDR1 SGHDT, CDR2 YYEEEE. The DNA of the CDR3 is TGTGCCAGCAGCTTGGGAGGACTAGCGCGAGCCTACGAGCAGTACTTC. Protein product: CASSLGGLARAYEQYF.